This T cell receptor beta chain is drawn from a study of blood T cell repertoires in COVID-19. Here immunoSEQ multiplex PCR was the method, and the copy in TCRdb shows in-frame clones only, minus some. The data show approximately 190,000 clones, about 90% seen once. CDR1 and CDR2 (germline): SGHRS, YFSETQ. The CDR3 sequence is 17 residues long. The V end lost 0 bases, the J end lost 4 bases, and 18 bases lay between the germline ends. The sequenced sample was peripheral blood. This chain uses TRBV5-1 with TRBJ2-3; no firm D call. The source of this sequence is a man aged 60 to 75 with active or convalescent COVID-19. CDR3 sequence reads: CASSLAAGFAIPDTQYF. The CDR3 bases are TGCGCCAGCAGCTTGGCCGCCGGTTTCGCTATCCCAGATACGCAGTATTTT.